This T cell receptor (beta chain) emerged from a study of metastatic and nonmetastatic thyroid tumors. On the study more broadly: The authors compared repertoires across blood and tumor or nodule tissue from malignant and benign thyroid patients.

A note on this clone: Its antigen is unidentified.

Thyroid surgery had not been preceded by any treatment in any patient. TCRdb redid the clone calls on the PCR reads using MiXCR. Among 24,000 or so clones listed, approximately 20% were seen once. General study results and limits: In blood and tumor, TCR beta diversity was reportedly significantly higher in malignant thyroid tumors than in benign nodules.

Trimming removed 7 bases at V and 7 bases at J, with 14 bases between. This CDR3 comprises 14 residues. Germline V CDR1 and CDR2: LNHDA, SQIVND (reference sequence). The V and J genes are TRBV19 and TRBJ1-6; D possibly corresponds to TRBD1 (5 bases). The sequence was obtained from a male donor with papillary thyroid cancer or a benign thyroid nodule (not recorded which). Some clones in this sample may be carry-over from other donors' samples. Sequenced: blood. This CDR3 is CASTHGHLNSPLHF. CDR3 DNA: TGTGCCAGTACCCACGGACACCTCAATTCACCCCTCCACTTT.